This note documents a single T cell receptor (beta chain) sequence. Its cognate antigen is unknown. This entry belongs to a study of T cells after yellow fever vaccination. Study overall: Libraries from low-cell-number fractions were prepared with the SMART-Seq v4 Ultra Low Input RNA kit. Regarding the study as a whole: A minor fraction of clonotypes spanned both CD4 and CD8 compartments.

Germline V gives CDR1 ENHRY, CDR2 SYGVKD. The CDR3 covers 14 residues. The V gene lost 2 bases and the J gene lost 4 bases, with 12 bases spanning the gap. It was through 5'RACE template switching that TCR cDNA was made, with a universal primer site and UMIs added. TCRdb reprocessed the 5' RACE reads via MiXCR and lists one record per CDR3 protein. The repertoire holds a few hundred thousand distinct CDR3 sequences, with roughly 11% as singletons. Sample: PBMCs, taken on the day of the first yellow fever vaccination. V and J are TRBV10-3 and TRBJ2-7; TRBD1 is a possible D gene (6 bases). The receptor was isolated from a man in his late teens or twenties who received the YFV17D yellow fever vaccine. The CDR3 protein is CAISEGGRRYEQYF. The CDR3 coding sequence is TGTGCCATCAGTGAGGGGGGCAGGCGGTACGAGCAGTACTTC.